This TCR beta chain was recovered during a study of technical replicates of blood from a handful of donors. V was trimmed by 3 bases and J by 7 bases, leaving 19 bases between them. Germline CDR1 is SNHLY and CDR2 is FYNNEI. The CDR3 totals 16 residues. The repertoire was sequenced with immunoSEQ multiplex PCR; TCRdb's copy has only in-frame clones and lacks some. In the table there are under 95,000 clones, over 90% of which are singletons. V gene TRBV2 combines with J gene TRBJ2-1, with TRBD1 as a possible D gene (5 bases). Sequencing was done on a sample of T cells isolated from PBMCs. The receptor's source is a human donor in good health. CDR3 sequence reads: CASSDIGEIAWNEQFF. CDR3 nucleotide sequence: TGTGCCAGCAGTGATATAGGGGAAATAGCTTGGAATGAGCAGTTCTTC.